The 4 T cell receptor beta chains below all came from one sample that was sequenced in a study of blood T cell repertoires in COVID-19 (TCRdb year 2020). Receptor libraries were prepared by the immunoSEQ multiplex PCR assay. The table comes from immuneACCESS by way of TCRdb, which keeps in-frame sequences with V and J called. Part of the clones is missing from these tables; in studies checked, under half for an unresolved V gene and the rest for unknown reasons. The sample table lists about 90,000 clones, roughly nine tenths of them with a count of one. The ten biggest clones cover approximately 3.6% of the sample. The specimen was peripheral blood. The receptors were gathered from a woman aged 70-85 years with acute or convalescent COVID-19.

The chain combines TRBV9 with TRBJ2-5; D might be TRBD1 (7 bases). The CDR3 has 16 amino acids. Germline V gene data show CDR1 as SGDLS and CDR2 as YYNGEE. V lost 4 bases to trimming and J lost 4 bases, with 20 bases between them. CDR3 sequence reads: CASSYQGGRSGETQYF. The CDR3 DNA reads TGTGCCAGCAGCTACCAGGGGGGAAGGTCGGGAGAGACCCAGTACTTC. The entire variable domain, with the rest obtained from reference TRBV9 and TRBJ2-5, is as follows: DSGVTQTPKHLITATGQRVTLRCSPRSGDLSVYWYQQSLDQGLQFLIQYYNGEERAKGNILERFSAQQFPDLHSELNLSSLELGDSALYFCASSYQGGRSGETQYFGPGTRLLVL.

V and J are TRBV9 and TRBJ1-1; D is undetermined. The germline V gene encodes CDR1 SGDLS and CDR2 YYNGEE. The CDR3 length is 14 residues. The V gene lost 3 bases and the J gene lost 2 bases, with 11 bases spanning the gap. The CDR3 nucleotides read TGTGCCAGCAGCGCACGACCAGGAAACACTGAAGCTTTCTTT. Amino acid sequence: CASSARPGNTEAFF.

V usage is TRBV7-8 and J usage is TRBJ1-2, with no clear D. Trimming shortened V by 5 bases and J by 0 bases, and 19 bases separated the two germline ends. Germline-derived CDR1 and CDR2 are SGHVS and FQNEAQ. This CDR3 region has 17 residues. CDR3 sequence: CASSPLPPSLANYGYTF. The CDR3 nucleotides are TGTGCCAGCAGCCCGTTACCCCCCAGCCTAGCTAACTATGGCTACACCTTC.

The rearrangement links TRBV10-3 to TRBJ1-1, with 10 positions matching TRBD1. J lost 0 bases, V lost 6 bases, and 10 bases had no gene match. The CDR3 is 17 amino acids. Germline V gene sequence: CDR1 ENHRY, CDR2 SYGVKD. For the CDR3, the DNA is TGTGCCATCAGGGAAAGGGACAGGGGTCTGATGAACACTGAAGCTTTCTTT. Protein: CAIRERDRGLMNTEAFF.